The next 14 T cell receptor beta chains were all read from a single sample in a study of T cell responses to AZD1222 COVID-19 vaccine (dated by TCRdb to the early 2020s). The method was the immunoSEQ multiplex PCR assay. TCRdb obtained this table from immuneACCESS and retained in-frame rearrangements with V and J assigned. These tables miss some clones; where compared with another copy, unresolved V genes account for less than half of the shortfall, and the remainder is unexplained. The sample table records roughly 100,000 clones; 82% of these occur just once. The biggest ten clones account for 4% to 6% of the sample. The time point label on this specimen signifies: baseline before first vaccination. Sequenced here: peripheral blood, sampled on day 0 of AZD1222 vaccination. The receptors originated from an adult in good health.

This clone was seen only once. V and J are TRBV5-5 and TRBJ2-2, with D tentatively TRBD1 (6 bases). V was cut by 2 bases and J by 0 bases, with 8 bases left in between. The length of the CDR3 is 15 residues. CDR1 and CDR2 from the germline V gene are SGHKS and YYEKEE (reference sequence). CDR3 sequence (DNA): TGTGCCAGCAGCTTATCAGGGGCGAACACCGGGGAGCTGTTTTTT. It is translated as CASSLSGANTGELFF.

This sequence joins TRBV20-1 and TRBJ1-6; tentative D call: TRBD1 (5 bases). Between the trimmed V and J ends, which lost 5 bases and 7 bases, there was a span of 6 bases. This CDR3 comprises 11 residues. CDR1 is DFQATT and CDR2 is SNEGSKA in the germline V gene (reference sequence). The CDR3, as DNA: TGCAGTGCTGGGGGGAATTCACCCCTCCACTTT. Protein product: CSAGGNSPLHF.

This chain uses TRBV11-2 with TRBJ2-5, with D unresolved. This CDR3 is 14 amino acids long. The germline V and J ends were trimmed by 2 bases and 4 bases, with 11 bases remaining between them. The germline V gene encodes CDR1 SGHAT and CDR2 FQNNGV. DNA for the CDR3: TGTGCCAGCAGCTTAAGCCCGCAAGGAGAGACCCAGTACTTC. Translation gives CASSLSPQGETQYF.

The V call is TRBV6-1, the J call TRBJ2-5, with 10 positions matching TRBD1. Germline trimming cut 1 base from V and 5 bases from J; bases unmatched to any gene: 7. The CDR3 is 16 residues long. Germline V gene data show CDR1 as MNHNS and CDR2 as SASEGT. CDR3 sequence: CASSEGTGGYGETQYF. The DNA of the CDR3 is TGTGCCAGCAGTGAAGGGACAGGGGGATACGGGGAGACCCAGTACTTC.

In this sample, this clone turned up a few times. The CDR3 DNA reads TGTGCCAGCAGCCTGATTGGGTACACCGGGGAGCTGTTTTTT. Translating gives CASSLIGYTGELFF. The chain joins TRBV7-8 to TRBJ2-2, with D unclear. Germline CDR1 is SGHVS and CDR2 is FQNEAQ. Trimming shortened V by 5 bases and J by 3 bases, and 10 bases separated the two germline ends. The CDR3 is 14 residues long.

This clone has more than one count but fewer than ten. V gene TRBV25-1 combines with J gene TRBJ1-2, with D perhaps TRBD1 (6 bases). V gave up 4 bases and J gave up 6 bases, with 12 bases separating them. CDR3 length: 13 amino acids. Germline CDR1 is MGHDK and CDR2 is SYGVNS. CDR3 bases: TGTGCCAGCAGTGCGAGGACAGAGGATGGCTACACCTTC. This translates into CASSARTEDGYTF.

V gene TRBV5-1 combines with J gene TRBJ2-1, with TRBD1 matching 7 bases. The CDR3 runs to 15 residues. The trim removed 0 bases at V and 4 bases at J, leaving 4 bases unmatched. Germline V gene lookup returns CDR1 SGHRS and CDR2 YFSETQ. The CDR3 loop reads CASSLVQGSYNEQFF. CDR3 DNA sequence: TGCGCCAGCAGCTTGGTACAGGGGTCTTACAATGAGCAGTTCTTC.

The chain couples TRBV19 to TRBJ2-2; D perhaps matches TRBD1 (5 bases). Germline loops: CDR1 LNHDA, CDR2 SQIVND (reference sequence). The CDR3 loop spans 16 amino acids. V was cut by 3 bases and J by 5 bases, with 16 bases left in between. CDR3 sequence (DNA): TGTGCCAGTAGTATTTCAAGGGGAAGTAGAACCGGGGAGCTGTTTTTT. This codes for CASSISRGSRTGELFF.

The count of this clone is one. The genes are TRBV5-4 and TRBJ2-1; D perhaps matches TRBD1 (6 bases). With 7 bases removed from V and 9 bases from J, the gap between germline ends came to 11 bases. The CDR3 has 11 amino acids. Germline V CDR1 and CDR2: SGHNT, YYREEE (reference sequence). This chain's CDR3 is CASHQGTEQFF. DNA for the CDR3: TGTGCCAGCCATCAGGGGACTGAGCAGTTCTTC.

CDR3 DNA sequence: TGTGCCAGCAGCTTACCAGGGGGGAGCAACACTGAAGCTTTCTTT. This sequence encodes CASSLPGGSNTEAFF. The chain uses TRBV7-9 and TRBJ1-1; the match to TRBD1 covers 7 bases. The CDR3 is 15 amino acids. Germline values: CDR1 SEHNR, CDR2 FQNEAQ (reference sequence). The ends lost 2 bases at V and 2 bases at J; junction bases unmatched: 5.

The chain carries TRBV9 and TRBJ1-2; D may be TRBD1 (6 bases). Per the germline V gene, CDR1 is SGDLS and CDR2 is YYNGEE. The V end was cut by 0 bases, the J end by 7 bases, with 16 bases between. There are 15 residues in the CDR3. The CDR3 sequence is CASSVAAQGPAGYTF. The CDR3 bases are TGTGCCAGCAGCGTAGCTGCCCAGGGGCCAGCTGGCTACACCTTC.

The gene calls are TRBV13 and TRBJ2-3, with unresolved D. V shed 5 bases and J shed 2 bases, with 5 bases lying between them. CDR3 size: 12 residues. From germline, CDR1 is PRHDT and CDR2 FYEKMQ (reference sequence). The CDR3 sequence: CASSPYTDTQYF. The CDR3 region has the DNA TGTGCCAGCAGCCCATACACAGATACGCAGTATTTT.

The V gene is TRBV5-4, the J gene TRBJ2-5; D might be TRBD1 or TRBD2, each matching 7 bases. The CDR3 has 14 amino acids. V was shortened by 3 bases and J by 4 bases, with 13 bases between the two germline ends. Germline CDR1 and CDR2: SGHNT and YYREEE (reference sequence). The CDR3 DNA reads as TGTGCCAGCAGCTCACCCAGGGGGGGAGAGACCCAGTACTTC. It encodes CASSSPRGGETQYF.

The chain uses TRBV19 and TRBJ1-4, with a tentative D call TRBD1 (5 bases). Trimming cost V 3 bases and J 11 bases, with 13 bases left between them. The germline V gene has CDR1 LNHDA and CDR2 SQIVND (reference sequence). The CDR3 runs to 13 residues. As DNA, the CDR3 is TGTGCCAGTAGTATGATGCCCCGGGGGAAACTGTTTTTT. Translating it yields CASSMMPRGKLFF.